Shown below are 8 T cell receptor beta chains from a single sample sequenced in a study of blood T cell repertoires in COVID-19. Produced via immunoSEQ multiplex PCR; TCRdb's table is partial and in-frame only. The repertoire consists of about 290,000 clones, with 85% occurring once and the leading ten covering around 4.2%. The sample taken for sequencing was peripheral blood. Receptor source: a woman aged 50 to 65 with active or convalescent COVID-19.

CDR3 bases: TGTGCCAGCAGGCCTCGTTCGGGGGGCTACACCTTC. It codes for CASRPRSGGYTF. The chain has TRBV5-5 and TRBJ1-2, with no clear D. Germline V gene data show CDR1 as SGHKS and CDR2 as YYEKEE (reference sequence). V was trimmed by 5 bases and J by 8 bases, leaving 13 bases between them. This CDR3 is 12 amino acids long.

The chain employs TRBV3-1 (or the pseudogene TRBV3-2) and TRBJ1-2; weak D call: TRBD1 (6 bases). Germline-derived CDR1 and CDR2 are LGHDT and YNNKEL (reference sequence). Deletions cut 8 bases from V and 8 bases from J, with 18 bases between. The CDR3 spans 13 residues. The CDR3 DNA follows: TGTGCCAGCGGCCTTGGGGGCGGCGGGGGCTACACCTTC. Residues: CASGLGGGGGYTF.

In DNA, the CDR3 is TGTGCCAGCAGCCATCCGACAGGGGCCAACTATGGCTACACCTTC. Amino acids: CASSHPTGANYGYTF. This chain joins TRBV3-1 (or the pseudogene TRBV3-2) and TRBJ1-2; 8 bases line up with TRBD1. The germline gives CDR1 LGHDT, CDR2 YNNKEL (reference sequence). This CDR3 is 15 amino acids long. The junction had 5 bases not matched to a gene; V was cut back by 3 bases and J by 2 bases.

The chain couples TRBV6-5 to TRBJ2-3; the D is unclear. The CDR3 covers 14 residues. CDR1 is MNHEY, CDR2 SVGAGI, per germline. The V and J ends lost 8 bases and 6 bases respectively, with 18 bases between them. As DNA, the CDR3 is TGTGCCAGCCACGGGTCCTTCCCTGGGGATACGCAGTATTTT. This translates into CASHGSFPGDTQYF.

As regards this clone: Within the sample, other DNA sequences also encode this same CDR3. J is TRBJ1-2 and V is TRBV18, with D possibly TRBD1 on 6 matching bases. This CDR3 region has 15 residues. Trimming stripped 2 bases from V and 4 bases from J, with 14 bases between. The V gene's germline CDR1 is KGHSH and CDR2 LQKENI. CDR3 region: CASSPSRGRGYGYTF. For the CDR3, the DNA is TGTGCCAGCTCACCAAGCAGGGGCCGGGGCTATGGCTACACCTTC.

Here the CDR3 DNA reads TGCAGCGTTGCGGGTCAGAAGAATCAGCCCCAGCATTTT. Amino acid sequence: CSVAGQKNQPQHF. The chain combines TRBV29-1 with TRBJ1-5, with unresolved D. The V and J ends lost 4 bases and 4 bases respectively, with 11 bases between them. Germline loops: CDR1 SQVTM, CDR2 ANQGSEA. The CDR3 totals 13 residues. The entire variable domain, with the rest obtained from reference TRBV29-1 and TRBJ1-5, is as follows: SAVISQKPSRDICQRGTSLTIQCQVDSQVTMMFWYRQQPGQSLTLIATANQGSEATYESGFVIDKFPISRPNLTFSTLTVSNMSPEDSSIYLCSVAGQKNQPQHFGDGTRLSIL.

The V call is TRBV5-1, the J call TRBJ1-1; 9 nucleotides match TRBD1. Germline V gene data show CDR1 as SGHRS and CDR2 as YFSETQ. J lost 3 bases, V lost 1 base, and 10 bases had no gene match. This CDR3 comprises 17 residues. The CDR3 loop is CASSLWSDRGVDTEAFF. The CDR3 nucleotides read TGCGCCAGCAGCTTGTGGAGCGACAGGGGGGTAGACACTGAAGCTTTCTTT.

The chain recombines TRBV28 with TRBJ1-5; 9 bases line up with TRBD1. The V segment lost 6 bases and the J segment 7 bases; nucleotides outside the gene matches: 7. Germline assignment: CDR1 MDHEN and CDR2 SYDVKM. The CDR3 spans 14 residues. CDR3 coding DNA: TGTGCCAGCAGGAATACAGGGGGCGGGCAGCCCCAGCATTTT. Translating it yields CASRNTGGGQPQHF.